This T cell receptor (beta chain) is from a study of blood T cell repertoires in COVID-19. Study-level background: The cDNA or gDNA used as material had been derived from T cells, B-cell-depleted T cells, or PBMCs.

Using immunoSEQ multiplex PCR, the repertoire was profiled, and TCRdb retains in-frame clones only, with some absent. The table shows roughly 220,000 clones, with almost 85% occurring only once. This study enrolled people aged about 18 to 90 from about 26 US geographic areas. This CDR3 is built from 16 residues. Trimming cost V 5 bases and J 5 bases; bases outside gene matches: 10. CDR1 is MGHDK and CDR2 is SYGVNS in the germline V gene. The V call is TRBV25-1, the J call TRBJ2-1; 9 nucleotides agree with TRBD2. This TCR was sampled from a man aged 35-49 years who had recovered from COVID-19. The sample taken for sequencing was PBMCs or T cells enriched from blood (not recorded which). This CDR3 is CASSPIIAGVNNEQFF. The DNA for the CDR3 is TGTGCCAGCAGTCCGATTATAGCGGGAGTTAACAATGAGCAGTTCTTC.